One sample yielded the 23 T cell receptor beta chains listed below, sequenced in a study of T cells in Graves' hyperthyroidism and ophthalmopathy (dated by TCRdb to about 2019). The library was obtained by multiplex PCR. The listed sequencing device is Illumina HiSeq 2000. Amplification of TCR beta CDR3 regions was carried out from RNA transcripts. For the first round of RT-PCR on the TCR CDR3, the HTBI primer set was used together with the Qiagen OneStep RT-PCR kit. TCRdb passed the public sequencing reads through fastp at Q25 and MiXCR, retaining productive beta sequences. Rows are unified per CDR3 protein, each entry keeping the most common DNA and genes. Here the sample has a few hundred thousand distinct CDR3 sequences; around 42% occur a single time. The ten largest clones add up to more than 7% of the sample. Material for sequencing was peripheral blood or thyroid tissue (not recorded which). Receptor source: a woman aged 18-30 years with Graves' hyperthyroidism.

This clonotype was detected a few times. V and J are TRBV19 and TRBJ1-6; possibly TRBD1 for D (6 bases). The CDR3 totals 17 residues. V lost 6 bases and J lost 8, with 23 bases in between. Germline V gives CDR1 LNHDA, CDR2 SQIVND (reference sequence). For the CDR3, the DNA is TGTGCCAGTAGCCCCAGGGGAGAGGTACGGATGGATTCACCCCTCCACTTT. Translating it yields CASSPRGEVRMDSPLHF.

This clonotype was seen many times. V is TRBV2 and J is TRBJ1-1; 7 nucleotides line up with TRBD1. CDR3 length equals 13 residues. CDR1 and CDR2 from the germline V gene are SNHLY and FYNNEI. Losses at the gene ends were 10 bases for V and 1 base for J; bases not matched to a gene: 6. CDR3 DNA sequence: TGTGCCACAACAGGGGTCCGGAACACTGAAGCTTTCTTT. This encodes CATTGVRNTEAFF. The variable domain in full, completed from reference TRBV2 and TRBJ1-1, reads EPEVTQTPSHQVTQMGQEVILRCVPISNHLYFYWYRQILGQKVEFLVSFYNNEISEKSEIFDDQFSVERPDGSNFTLKIRSTKLEDSAMYFCATTGVRNTEAFFGQGTRLTVV.

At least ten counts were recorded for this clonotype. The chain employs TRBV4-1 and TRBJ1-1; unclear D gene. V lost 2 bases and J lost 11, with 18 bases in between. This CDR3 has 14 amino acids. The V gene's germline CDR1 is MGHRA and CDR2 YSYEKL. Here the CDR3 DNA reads TGCGCCAGCAGCCAACTACTGGACGGTTTCGGGGCTTTCTTT. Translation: CASSQLLDGFGAFF.

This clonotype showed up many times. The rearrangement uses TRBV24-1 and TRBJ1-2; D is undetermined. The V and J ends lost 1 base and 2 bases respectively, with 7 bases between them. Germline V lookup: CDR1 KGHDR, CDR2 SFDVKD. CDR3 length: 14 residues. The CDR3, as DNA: TGTGCCACCAGTGATTTAGGGCAGAACTATGGCTACACCTTC. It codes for CATSDLGQNYGYTF.

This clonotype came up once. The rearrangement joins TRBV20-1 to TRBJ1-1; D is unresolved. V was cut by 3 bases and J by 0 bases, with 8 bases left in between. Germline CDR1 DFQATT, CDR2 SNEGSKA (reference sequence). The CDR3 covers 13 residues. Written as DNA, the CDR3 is TGCAGTGCTAGCCAAGTCGTGAACACTGAAGCTTTCTTT. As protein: CSASQVVNTEAFF.

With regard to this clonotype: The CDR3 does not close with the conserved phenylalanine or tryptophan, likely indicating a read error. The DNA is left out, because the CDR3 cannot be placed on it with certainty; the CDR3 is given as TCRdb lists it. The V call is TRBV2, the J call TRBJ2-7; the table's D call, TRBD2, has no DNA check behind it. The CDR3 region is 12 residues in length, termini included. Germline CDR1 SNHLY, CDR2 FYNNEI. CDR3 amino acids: CASSEGASGSFY.

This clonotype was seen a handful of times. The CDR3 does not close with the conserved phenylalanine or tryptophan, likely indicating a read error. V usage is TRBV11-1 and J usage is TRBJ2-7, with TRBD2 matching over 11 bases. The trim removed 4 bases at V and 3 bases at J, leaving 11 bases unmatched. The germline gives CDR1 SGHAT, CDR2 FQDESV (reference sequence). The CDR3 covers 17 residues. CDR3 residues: CASSSSRTSGRVYEQYL. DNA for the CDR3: TGTGCCAGCAGCTCATCTAGGACTAGCGGGCGAGTCTACGAGCAGTACCTC.

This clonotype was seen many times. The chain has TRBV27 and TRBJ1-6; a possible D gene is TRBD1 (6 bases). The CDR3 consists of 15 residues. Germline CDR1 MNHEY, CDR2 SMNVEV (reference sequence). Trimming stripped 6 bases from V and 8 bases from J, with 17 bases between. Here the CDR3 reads CASRPDWGADSPLHF. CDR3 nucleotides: TGTGCCAGCAGACCGGATTGGGGGGCTGATTCACCCCTCCACTTT.

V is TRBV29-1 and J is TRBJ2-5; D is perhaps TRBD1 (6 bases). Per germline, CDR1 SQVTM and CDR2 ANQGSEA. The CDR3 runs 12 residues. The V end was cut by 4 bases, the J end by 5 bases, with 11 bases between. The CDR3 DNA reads TGCAGCGTTGCTAACGGACAGGAGACCCAGTACTTC. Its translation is CSVANGQETQYF.

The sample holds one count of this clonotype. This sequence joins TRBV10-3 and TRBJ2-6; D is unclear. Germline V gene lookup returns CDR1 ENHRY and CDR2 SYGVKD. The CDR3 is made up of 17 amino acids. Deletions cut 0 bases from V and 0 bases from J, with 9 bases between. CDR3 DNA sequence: TGTGCCATCAGTGAGTCAAATCTTTTCTCTGGGGCCAACGTCCTGACTTTC. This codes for CAISESNLFSGANVLTF.

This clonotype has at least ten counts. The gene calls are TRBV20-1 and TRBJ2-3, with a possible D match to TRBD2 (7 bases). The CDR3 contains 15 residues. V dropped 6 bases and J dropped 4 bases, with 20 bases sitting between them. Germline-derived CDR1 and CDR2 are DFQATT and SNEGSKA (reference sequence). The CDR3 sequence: CSAGGAKEMADTQYF. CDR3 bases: TGCAGTGCGGGGGGGGCAAAGGAGATGGCAGATACGCAGTATTTT.

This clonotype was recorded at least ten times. The CDR3 DNA follows: TGCAGTGTTGGCGGGACACGGAACACTGAAGCTTTCTTT. It codes for CSVGGTRNTEAFF. V and J are TRBV20-1 and TRBJ1-1; possible D gene TRBD1, 6 bases. Trimming took off 7 bases at V and 1 base at J, with 13 bases between the two ends. CDR3 length equals 13 residues. CDR1 and CDR2 from the germline V gene are DFQATT and SNEGSKA (reference sequence).

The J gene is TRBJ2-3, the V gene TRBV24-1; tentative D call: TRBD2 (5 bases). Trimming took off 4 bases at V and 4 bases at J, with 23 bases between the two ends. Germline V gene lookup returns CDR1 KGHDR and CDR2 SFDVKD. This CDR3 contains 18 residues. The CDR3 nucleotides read TGTGCCACCAGTGACTACCCCTGGGGAGACGAAAGTTCAGATACGCAGTATTTT. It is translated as CATSDYPWGDESSDTQYF.

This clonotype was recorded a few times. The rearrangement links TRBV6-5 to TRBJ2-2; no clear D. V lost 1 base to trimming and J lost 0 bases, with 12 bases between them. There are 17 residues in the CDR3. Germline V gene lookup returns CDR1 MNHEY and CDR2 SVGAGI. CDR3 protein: CASSYLGNLANTGELFF. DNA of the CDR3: TGTGCCAGCAGTTACTTAGGTAACCTCGCGAACACCGGGGAGCTGTTTTTT.

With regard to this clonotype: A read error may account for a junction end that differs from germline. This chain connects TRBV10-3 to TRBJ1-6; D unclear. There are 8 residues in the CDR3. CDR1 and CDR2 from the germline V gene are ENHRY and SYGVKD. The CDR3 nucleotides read TGTGCCATCAGTGAGGACACCTTT. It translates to CAISEDTF.

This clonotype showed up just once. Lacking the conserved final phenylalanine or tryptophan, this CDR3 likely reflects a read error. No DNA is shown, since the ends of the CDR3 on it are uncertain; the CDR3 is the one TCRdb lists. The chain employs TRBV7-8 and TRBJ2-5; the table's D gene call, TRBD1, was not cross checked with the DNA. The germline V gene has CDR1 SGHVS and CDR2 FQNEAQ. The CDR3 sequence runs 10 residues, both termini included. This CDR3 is CASSFEMTGR.

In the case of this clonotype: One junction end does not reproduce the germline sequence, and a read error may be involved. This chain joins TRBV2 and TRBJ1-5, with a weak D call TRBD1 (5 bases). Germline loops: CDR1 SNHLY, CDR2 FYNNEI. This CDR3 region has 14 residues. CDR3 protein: CASKDKSYNEPQHF. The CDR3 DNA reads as TGTGCCAGCAAGGACAAGAGTTACAATGAGCCCCAGCATTTT. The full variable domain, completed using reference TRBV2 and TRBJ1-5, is EPEVTQTPSHQVTQMGQEVILRCVPISNHLYFYWYRQILGQKVEFLVSFYNNEISEKSEIFDDQFSVERPDGSNFTLKIRSTKLEDSAMYFCASKDKSYNEPQHFGDGTRLSIL.

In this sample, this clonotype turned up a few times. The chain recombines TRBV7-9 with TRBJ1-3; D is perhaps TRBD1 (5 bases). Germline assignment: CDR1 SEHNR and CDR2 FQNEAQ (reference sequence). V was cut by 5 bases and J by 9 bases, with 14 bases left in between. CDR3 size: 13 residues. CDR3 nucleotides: TGTGCCAGCAGCGTGGGGGATTTGGGCACCATATATTTT. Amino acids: CASSVGDLGTIYF.

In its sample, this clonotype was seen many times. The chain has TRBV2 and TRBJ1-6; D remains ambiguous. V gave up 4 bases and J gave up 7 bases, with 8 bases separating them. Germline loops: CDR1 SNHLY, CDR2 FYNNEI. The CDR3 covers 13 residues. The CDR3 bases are TGTGCCAGCAGTGGAGGGAGGAATTCACCCCTCCACTTT. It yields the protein CASSGGRNSPLHF.

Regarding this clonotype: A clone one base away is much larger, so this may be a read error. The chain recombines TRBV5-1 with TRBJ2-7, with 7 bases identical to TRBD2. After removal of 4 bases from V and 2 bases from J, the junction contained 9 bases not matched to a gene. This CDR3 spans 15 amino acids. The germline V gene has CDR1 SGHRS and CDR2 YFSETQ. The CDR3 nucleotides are TGCGCCAGCAGCGCGGAGCTAGCGGCAGCCTACGAGCAGTACTTC. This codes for CASSAELAAAYEQYF.

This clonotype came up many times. The CDR3 DNA reads TGTGCCAGCAGCGCCTCGGGACAGGGGGCCTACGAGCAGTACTTC. It specifies CASSASGQGAYEQYF. V and J are TRBV9 and TRBJ2-7; 11 bases match TRBD1. The CDR3 runs 15 residues. The ends lost 3 bases at V and 2 bases at J; junction bases unmatched: 4. Germline V gene sequence: CDR1 SGDLS, CDR2 YYNGEE.

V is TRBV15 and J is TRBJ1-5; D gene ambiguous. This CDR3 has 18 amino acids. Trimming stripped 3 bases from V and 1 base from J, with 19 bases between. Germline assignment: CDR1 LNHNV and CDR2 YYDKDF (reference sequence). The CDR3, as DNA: TGTGCCACCAGCAGCCAAGCGTTAAGGGTAGCGAGCAATCAGCCCCAGCATTTT. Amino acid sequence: CATSSQALRVASNQPQHF.

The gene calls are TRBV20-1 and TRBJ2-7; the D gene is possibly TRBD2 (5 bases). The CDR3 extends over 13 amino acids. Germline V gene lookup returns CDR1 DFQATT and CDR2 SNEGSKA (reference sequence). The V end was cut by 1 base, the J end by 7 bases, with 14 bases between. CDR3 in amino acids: CSARGREYVEQYF. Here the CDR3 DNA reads TGCAGTGCTAGAGGCCGGGAATACGTTGAGCAGTACTTC.